The 26 T cell receptor beta chains below all came from one sample that was sequenced in a study of OX40 agonist ivuxolimab in advanced cancers. TCRdb's copy holds only in-frame clones and misses some; the assay was immunoSEQ multiplex PCR. The data contain 25,000 to 30,000 clones, about four fifths of them singletons. Sequencing used CD4+ or CD8+ T cells sorted from blood, obtained in a trial of the OX40 agonist ivuxolimab. The origin of the receptors is an adult with an advanced solid tumor such as melanoma, head and neck, liver or kidney cancer.

The chain has TRBV6-4 and TRBJ2-4, with D possibly being TRBD1 or TRBD2 (5 bases each). The CDR3 is made up of 17 amino acids. Germline-derived CDR1 and CDR2 are MRHNA and SNTAGT. V lost 5 bases to trimming and J lost 0 bases, with 17 bases between them. Here the CDR3 reads CASSPRGTTGAKNIQYF. DNA of the CDR3: TGTGCCAGCAGTCCCCGAGGGACCACTGGAGCCAAAAACATTCAGTACTTC.

This sequence joins TRBV13 and TRBJ2-5; perhaps TRBD1 as D (6 bases). This CDR3 is built from 14 residues. V dropped 4 bases and J dropped 3 bases, with 12 bases sitting between them. CDR1 and CDR2 (germline): PRHDT, FYEKMQ (reference sequence). The CDR3: CASSSDSRKETQYF. CDR3 nucleotide sequence: TGTGCCAGCAGCTCGGACAGTAGAAAAGAGACCCAGTACTTC. The full variable domain, completed using reference TRBV13 and TRBJ2-5, is AAGVIQSPRHLIKEKRETATLKCYPIPRHDTVYWYQQGPGQDPQFLISFYEKMQSDKGSIPDRFSAQQFSDYHSELNMSSLELGDSALYFCASSSDSRKETQYFGPGTRLLVL.

This clone was picked up one time. The CDR3 sequence is CASSLAGLEQYF. Written as DNA, the CDR3 is TGTGCCAGCAGCTTAGCTGGACTTGAGCAGTACTTC. V is TRBV7-6 and J is TRBJ2-7, with D possibly TRBD2 on 5 matching bases. The ends were cut back, 0 bases at V and 7 bases at J, with 7 bases in the middle. The length of the CDR3 is 12 residues. CDR1 SGHVS and CDR2 FNYEAQ come from the germline V gene.

The chain recombines TRBV27 with TRBJ2-7, with TRBD1 as a possible D gene (6 bases). The germline V and J ends were trimmed by 4 bases and 2 bases, with 15 bases remaining between them. The CDR3 contains 15 residues. Germline V gene data show CDR1 as MNHEY and CDR2 as SMNVEV (reference sequence). The chain's CDR3 is CASSSTGQSTYEQYF. DNA of the CDR3: TGTGCCAGCAGTTCCACCGGACAGTCAACCTACGAGCAGTACTTC.

On this clone: Other DNA sequences of this sample code for an identical CDR3. The rearrangement links TRBV7-9 to TRBJ2-1; 10 bases map to TRBD2. Per germline, CDR1 SEHNR and CDR2 FQNEAQ (reference sequence). Losses at the gene ends were 2 bases for V and 2 bases for J; bases not matched to a gene: 0. The CDR3 is made up of 15 amino acids. The CDR3 is CASSLTSGAYNEQFF. The CDR3 DNA reads as TGTGCCAGCAGCTTAACTAGCGGGGCCTACAATGAGCAGTTCTTC.

The J gene is TRBJ1-5, the V gene TRBV19; D not certain. CDR1 is LNHDA, CDR2 SQIVND, per germline (reference sequence). V was clipped by 3 bases and J by 10 bases, with 16 bases between them. The CDR3 runs 14 residues. The CDR3 sequence is CASSIFSRPQPQHF. The CDR3 coding sequence is TGTGCCAGTAGTATTTTCTCCCGGCCCCAACCCCAGCATTTT.

The V and J genes are TRBV7-6 and TRBJ2-2; TRBD1 matches 8 bases. CDR3 length equals 16 residues. The V gene end was trimmed by 1 base and the J gene end by 0 bases; junction bases not matched to a gene: 1. Germline assignment: CDR1 SGHVS and CDR2 FNYEAQ. For the CDR3, the DNA is TGTGCCAGCAGCTTAGGACAGGGGTCGAACACCGGGGAGCTGTTTTTT. Its translation is CASSLGQGSNTGELFF.

V and J are TRBV19 and TRBJ2-5; D unresolved. The V and J ends lost 1 base and 5 bases respectively, with 20 bases between them. The germline gives CDR1 LNHDA, CDR2 SQIVND (reference sequence). CDR3 length: 17 residues. The CDR3 reads CASSIGTRAHLGETQYF. In DNA form, the CDR3 reads TGTGCCAGTAGTATAGGTACCCGAGCACATTTAGGCGAGACCCAGTACTTC.

The genes are TRBV7-2 and TRBJ2-7, with TRBD2 matching 9 bases. The J segment lost 1 base and the V segment lost 5 bases, leaving 12 bases of the junction unmatched. The CDR3 consists of 17 residues. Germline assignment: CDR1 SGHTA and CDR2 FQGNSA. The CDR3 DNA sequence: TGTGCCAGCAGCCCCCGGGGCGGTAGCGGGAGTTCCTACGAGCAGTACTTC. Translated: CASSPRGGSGSSYEQYF.

In DNA, the CDR3 is TGTGCCAGCAGTTTTGTAGCGGGGAAGGGCACAGATACGCAGTATTTT. Its protein is CASSFVAGKGTDTQYF. This chain uses TRBV27 with TRBJ2-3; 8 bases are a match to TRBD2. V dropped 3 bases and J dropped 1; count of bases not matched to a gene: 6. The CDR3 runs to 16 residues. Germline values: CDR1 MNHEY, CDR2 SMNVEV (reference sequence).

The chain uses TRBV30 and TRBJ2-1; D is possibly TRBD2 (6 bases). There are 13 residues in the CDR3. The V and J ends lost 4 bases and 5 bases respectively, with 12 bases between them. Germline CDR1 reads GTSNPN; CDR2 reads SVGIG (reference sequence). DNA for the CDR3: TGTGCCTGGATGGCGGGAACGAACAATGAGCAGTTCTTC. It specifies CAWMAGTNNEQFF.

The V gene is TRBV7-9, the J gene TRBJ2-2; possibly TRBD1 for D (6 bases). There are 15 residues in the CDR3. Trimming removed 11 bases at V and 1 base at J, with 17 bases between. Germline-derived CDR1 and CDR2 are SEHNR and FQNEAQ (reference sequence). This CDR3 reads CAPSDRRMNTGELFF. CDR3 bases: TGTGCCCCCTCCGACAGGAGGATGAACACCGGGGAGCTGTTTTTT. The full variable domain, rest sourced from reference TRBV7-9 and TRBJ2-2, is DTGVSQNPRHKITKRGQNVTFRCDPISEHNRLYWYRQTLGQGPEFLTYFQNEAQLEKSRLLSDRFSAERPKGSFSTLEIQRTEQGDSAMYLCAPSDRRMNTGELFFGEGSRLTVL.

The chain links TRBV6-6 to TRBJ1-5; TRBD1 agrees at 10 bases. Trimming at V came to 2 bases and at J to 4 bases, leaving 2 bases not matched to a gene. CDR1 MNHNY and CDR2 SVGAGI come from the germline V gene (reference sequence). The CDR3 is made up of 15 amino acids. The CDR3 DNA sequence: TGTGCCAGCAGTTACGGACAGGGGGTTAATCAGCCCCAGCATTTT. This translates into CASSYGQGVNQPQHF.

CDR3 protein: CASSFRSGPYEQYF. The CDR3 bases are TGTGCCAGCAGCTTCAGGAGCGGACCATACGAGCAGTACTTC. The gene calls are TRBV7-9 and TRBJ2-7, with TRBD2 as a possible D gene (5 bases). Germline V lookup: CDR1 SEHNR, CDR2 FQNEAQ (reference sequence). Between the trimmed V and J ends, which lost 3 bases and 4 bases, there was a span of 13 bases. The length of the CDR3 is 14 residues. The full variable domain, in which reference TRBV7-9 and TRBJ2-7 provide the parts outside the CDR3, is DTGVSQNPRHKITKRGQNVTFRCDPISEHNRLYWYRQTLGQGPEFLTYFQNEAQLEKSRLLSDRFSAERPKGSFSTLEIQRTEQGDSAMYLCASSFRSGPYEQYFGPGTRLTVT.

The chain combines TRBV4-1 with TRBJ2-7; D might be TRBD1 (6 bases). Germline CDR1 and CDR2: MGHRA and YSYEKL. The CDR3 consists of 16 residues. V lost 4 bases to trimming and J lost 2 bases, with 18 bases between them. The CDR3 sequence: CASSLETGSPPYEQYF. CDR3 nucleotides: TGCGCCAGCAGCCTAGAAACAGGGAGTCCGCCCTACGAGCAGTACTTC.

The chain joins TRBV7-8 to TRBJ2-7, with D possibly being TRBD2 (6 bases). The CDR3 contains 15 residues. Trimming removed 0 bases from V and 3 bases from J, with 12 bases in between. Germline V gives CDR1 SGHVS, CDR2 FQNEAQ. The CDR3 here is CASSLAARDLYEQYF. The CDR3 DNA sequence: TGTGCCAGCAGCTTAGCCGCGCGGGATCTCTACGAGCAGTACTTC. The full variable domain, in which reference TRBV7-8 and TRBJ2-7 provide the parts outside the CDR3, is GAGVSQSPRYKVAKRGQDVALRCDPISGHVSLFWYQQALGQGPEFLTYFQNEAQLDKSGLPSDRFFAERPEGSVSTLKIQRTQQEDSAVYLCASSLAARDLYEQYFGPGTRLTVT.

As DNA, the CDR3 is TGTGCCAGCAGCCACGGACAGGGGGCTTACGAGCAGTACTTC. It translates to CASSHGQGAYEQYF. V and J are TRBV11-2 and TRBJ2-7; 11 positions agree with TRBD1. The germline V gene encodes CDR1 SGHAT and CDR2 FQNNGV. This CDR3 is 14 amino acids long. The J segment lost 4 bases and the V segment lost 5 bases, leaving 4 bases of the junction unmatched.

This clone appeared a single time. The chain links TRBV7-6 to TRBJ2-5; D perhaps matches TRBD2 (5 bases). V dropped 3 bases and J dropped 1 base, with 12 bases sitting between them. The germline V gene has CDR1 SGHVS and CDR2 FNYEAQ. The CDR3 loop spans 15 amino acids. CDR3 in DNA: TGTGCCAGCAGCTTGGAAGCGGAGTCCCAAGAGACCCAGTACTTC. Its protein is CASSLEAESQETQYF.

The V and J genes are TRBV4-3 and TRBJ2-1; no reliable D call. Germline V lookup: CDR1 LGHNA, CDR2 YSLEER. The CDR3 spans 12 residues. The V end lost 4 bases, the J end lost 10 bases, and 11 bases lay between the germline ends. For the CDR3, the DNA is TGCGCCAGCAGCCCGAATGGGAAAGAGCAGTTCTTC. Translating gives CASSPNGKEQFF.

The rearrangement joins TRBV10-1 to TRBJ2-3; possibly TRBD1 or TRBD2 for D (6 bases each). Germline loops: CDR1 WNHNN, CDR2 SYGVQD (reference sequence). The length of the CDR3 is 15 residues. Trimming removed 3 bases from V and 0 bases from J, with 10 bases in between. The CDR3 spells CASSDWGASTDTQYF. Written as DNA, the CDR3 is TGCGCCAGCAGTGACTGGGGGGCGAGCACAGATACGCAGTATTTT.

CDR3 bases: TGTGCCAGCAGCTTATCTGGGTCTAGGAGCTCCTACAATGAGCAGTTCTTC. It encodes CASSLSGSRSSYNEQFF. The chain has TRBV7-9 and TRBJ2-1; D not certain. CDR1 is SEHNR, CDR2 FQNEAQ, per germline (reference sequence). CDR3 length: 17 residues. Trimming stripped 2 bases from V and 0 bases from J, with 14 bases between.

The chain joins TRBV18 to TRBJ2-2; tentatively, D is TRBD1 (5 bases). The CDR3 is 14 amino acids. The germline CDR1 and CDR2 sequences are KGHSH and LQKENI. Trimming cost V 0 bases and J 3 bases, with 5 bases left between them. CDR3 amino acids: CASSPPGDTGELFF. The DNA of the CDR3 is TGTGCCAGCTCACCACCAGGGGACACCGGGGAGCTGTTTTTT.

This chain uses TRBV5-1 with TRBJ2-1, with 13 nucleotides matching TRBD2. CDR1 is SGHRS and CDR2 is YFSETQ in the germline V gene. CDR3 length: 15 residues. With V trimmed by 4 bases and J by 8 bases, 6 bases remained unmatched. The CDR3 nucleotides read TGCGCCAGCAGCCAAACTAGCGGGGGGGCCTATGAGCAGTTCTTC. Translated: CASSQTSGGAYEQFF.

Regarding this clone: One end of the junction is discordant with germline, which a read error may explain. The CDR3 DNA follows: TGTGCTAGCAGCTCGGGACTAGCGGGAGCCAACGAGCAGTACTTC. This codes for CASSSGLAGANEQYF. The chain couples TRBV7-7 to TRBJ2-7; 14 nucleotides line up with TRBD2. The CDR3 is 15 residues long. CDR1 is SSHAT and CDR2 is FNYEAQ in the germline V gene (reference sequence).

CDR3 protein: CASSMTSVTYNEQFF. The CDR3 DNA follows: TGTGCCAGTAGTATGACTAGCGTTACCTACAATGAGCAGTTCTTC. The chain links TRBV19 to TRBJ2-1; 8 positions match TRBD2. The V gene's germline CDR1 is LNHDA and CDR2 SQIVND (reference sequence). V trimming: 3 bases; J trimming: 2 bases; junction bases outside the gene matches: 3. This CDR3 is built from 15 residues.

The rearrangement uses TRBV11-2 and TRBJ2-2; tentative D call: TRBD2 (5 bases). This CDR3 spans 15 amino acids. Germline assignment: CDR1 SGHAT and CDR2 FQNNGV. V dropped 3 bases and J dropped 0 bases, with 8 bases sitting between them. Here the CDR3 reads CASSFIGANTGELFF. The CDR3 nucleotides are TGTGCCAGCAGCTTCATCGGGGCGAACACCGGGGAGCTGTTTTTT.